This T cell receptor (beta chain) appears in the sequencing data of a study of T cells in Graves' hyperthyroidism and ophthalmopathy. Findings and limits, study-wide: Most thyroid clonotypes expanded above 0.001 were also detected in blood. The model foresaw ophthalmopathy a median around 6.4 months prior to onset.

Diagnoses rested on clinical symptoms, serum thyroxine and TRAb, thyroid ultrasound and orbital computed tomography. This clonotype showed up just a few times. The antigen is unknown. Amplified regions were TCR beta CDR3 sequences from RNA transcripts. The primer set for the first-round RT-PCR of the TCR CDR3 was HTBI. In TCRdb, the multiplex PCR reads were re-called with MiXCR into one record per CDR3 protein. Of about 380,000 distinct CDR3 sequences listed, approximately 15% are singletons. The CDR3 length is 15 residues. The germline V and J ends were trimmed by 0 bases and 5 bases, with 15 bases remaining between them. From germline, CDR1 is SGHTS and CDR2 YDEGEE.

Sequencing used blood. The chain couples TRBV5-8 to TRBJ2-7, with D possibly being TRBD1 (6 bases). The clonotype was recovered from a man between 25 and 39 years old with Graves' hyperthyroidism that later progressed to Graves' ophthalmopathy. CDR3 DNA sequence: TGTGCCAGCAGCTTGGATGGGGGCCTTGGAAACGAGCAGTACTTC. Its protein is CASSLDGGLGNEQYF. The full variable domain, its missing parts supplied by reference TRBV5-8 and TRBJ2-7, is EAGVTQSPTHLIKTRGQQATLRCSPISGHTSVYWYQQALGLGLQFLLWYDEGEERNRGNFPPRFSGRQFPNYSSELNVNALELEDSALYLCASSLDGGLGNEQYFGPGTRLTVT.